The 4 T cell receptor beta chains below come from one sample, sequenced in a study of blood T cell repertoires in COVID-19. Sequenced by immunoSEQ multiplex PCR; TCRdb stores in-frame clones only, minus some. The table includes fewer than 90,000 clones, about nine tenths detected once. Sequencing was carried out using peripheral blood. The receptor set was obtained from a woman older than 75 with active COVID-19.

This chain connects TRBV28 to TRBJ2-7, with 8 bases fitting TRBD2. CDR3 length: 16 residues. V trimming: 3 bases; J trimming: 4 bases; junction bases outside the gene matches: 11. CDR1 is MDHEN and CDR2 is SYDVKM in the germline V gene. The chain's CDR3 is CASSFKSGSSKYEQYF. The DNA for the CDR3 is TGTGCCAGCAGTTTCAAGAGCGGGAGTAGCAAGTACGAGCAGTACTTC.

The CDR3: CASSPRSGGAAFF. The CDR3 nucleotides are TGTGCCAGCAGCCCCCGGTCCGGAGGGGCAGCTTTCTTT. The gene calls are TRBV9 and TRBJ1-1; D may be TRBD1 (5 bases). V was pared by 4 bases and J by 10 bases, with 17 bases between. The CDR3 consists of 13 residues. The germline V gene has CDR1 SGDLS and CDR2 YYNGEE.

This sequence joins TRBV10-3 and TRBJ1-2; no definite D call. Germline V lookup: CDR1 ENHRY, CDR2 SYGVKD. The ends were cut back, 0 bases at V and 3 bases at J, with 8 bases in the middle. The CDR3 consists of 14 residues. The CDR3 is CAISESNKYYGYTF. In DNA form, the CDR3 reads TGTGCCATCAGTGAGTCGAACAAGTACTATGGCTACACCTTC.

Of note for this clone: Other DNA sequences in the same sample also yield this CDR3. The J gene is TRBJ2-7, the V gene TRBV18; 13 bases are shared with TRBD2. CDR1 is KGHSH, CDR2 LQKENI, per germline. The CDR3 consists of 16 residues. V gave up 3 bases and J gave up 0 bases; unmatched junction bases: 2. CDR3 loop: CASSPRTSGSSYEQYF. CDR3 in DNA: TGTGCCAGCTCACCTCGGACTAGCGGGAGCTCCTACGAGCAGTACTTC.